These 23 T cell receptor beta chains came from one sample sequenced in a study of regulatory T cells in long-lasting Graves disease. According to the study, TCR beta libraries were built with iRepertoire HTBI primers and CDR3-region Arm-PCR. TCRdb ran MiXCR on the multiplex PCR reads and lists one entry per CDR3 protein. This repertoire shows 400,000 to 500,000 distinct CDR3 sequences, over 15% found once; its top ten account for about 10%. The sample's time point: newly diagnosed GD, antithyroid drugs for less than 3 months. Making the TCR library involved RNA that had been extracted from PBMCs. This sample was also put to use in a study of T cells in Graves' hyperthyroidism and ophthalmopathy.

Specimen: peripheral blood mononuclear cells (PBMCs), collected at new diagnosis, from a patient treated with antithyroid drugs. Receptors originate from a woman in her 30s with Graves disease.

There are many counts of this clonotype. The J gene is TRBJ2-1, the V gene TRBV11-2; 8 bases map to TRBD2. CDR1 is SGHAT, CDR2 FQNNGV, per germline. V gave up 8 bases and J gave up 3 bases; unmatched junction bases: 9. The CDR3 runs to 15 residues. The CDR3 sequence is CASRSGAGNYNEQFF. The CDR3 nucleotides read TGTGCCAGCCGTAGCGGGGCGGGGAACTACAATGAGCAGTTCTTC.

The genes are TRBV11-2 and TRBJ1-4; D gene unclear. V was trimmed by 7 bases and J by 1 base, leaving 7 bases between them. The CDR3 contains 13 residues. CDR1 is SGHAT, CDR2 FQNNGV, per germline. Here the CDR3 reads CASTHITNEKLFF. CDR3 nucleotides: TGTGCCAGCACCCATATAACTAATGAAAAACTGTTTTTT.

The rearrangement links TRBV19 to TRBJ2-1; 8 bases agree with TRBD2. Unmatched junction bases numbered 19, after V lost 6 bases and J lost 12 bases. Germline CDR1 reads LNHDA; CDR2 reads SQIVND (reference sequence). CDR3 size: 16 residues. The CDR3 is CASSVTGTRYNDGQFF. DNA for the CDR3: TGTGCCAGTAGCGTTACCGGGACTAGGTACAATGACGGGCAGTTCTTC.

The rearrangement links TRBV12-3 or TRBV12-4 to TRBJ2-4; D is possibly TRBD1 (6 bases). The CDR3 runs to 14 residues. Trimming shortened V by 5 bases and J by 6 bases, and 14 bases separated the two germline ends. The CDR3 loop is CASSAGAPPNIQYF. The CDR3 DNA is TGTGCCAGCAGTGCAGGGGCCCCCCCAAACATTCAGTACTTC.

In its sample, this clonotype was seen many times. This chain connects TRBV28 to TRBJ1-4; 8 positions match TRBD1. The CDR3 contains 14 residues. The V segment lost 4 bases and the J segment 8 bases; nucleotides outside the gene matches: 6. CDR1 and CDR2 from the germline V gene are MDHEN and SYDVKM. In DNA, the CDR3 is TGTGCCAGCAGTTACGGACAGGGACGGGAAAAACTGTTTTTT. Translating it yields CASSYGQGREKLFF.

Concerning this clonotype: Since a much larger clone is just one base distant, this may be a read error. This chain connects TRBV28 to TRBJ1-2; D remains unclear. The germline V gene encodes CDR1 MDHEN and CDR2 SYDVKM. CDR3 size: 14 residues. Trimming took off 3 bases at V and 7 bases at J, with 15 bases between the two ends. CDR3 coding DNA: TGTGCCAGCAGTTTGGGTTCCATGTGGTTTGGCTACACCTTC. It yields the protein CASSLGSMWFGYTF.

This clonotype has just a few counts. The missing conserved phenylalanine or tryptophan at the end of this CDR3 makes a read error likely. The chain links TRBV20-1 to TRBJ2-3, with 14 bases identical to TRBD2. The V segment lost 4 bases and the J segment 2 bases; nucleotides outside the gene matches: 8. Germline assignment: CDR1 DFQATT and CDR2 SNEGSKA (reference sequence). CDR3 length equals 17 residues. CDR3 DNA: TGCAGTGCTATGGACCCGGGACTAGCGGGAGTCACAGATACGCAGTATCTT. Translating it yields CSAMDPGLAGVTDTQYL.

This clonotype was seen repeatedly, ten times or more. The V and J genes are TRBV30 and TRBJ2-7, with D tentatively TRBD1 (5 bases). The CDR3 consists of 16 residues. The V gene lost 1 base and the J gene lost 3 bases, with 19 bases spanning the gap. In germline, CDR1 is GTSNPN, CDR2 SVGIG (reference sequence). CDR3 loop: CAWSASPQRGFYEQYF. CDR3 nucleotide sequence: TGTGCCTGGAGTGCCAGCCCCCAAAGGGGATTCTACGAGCAGTACTTC.

This clonotype has at least ten counts. The J gene is TRBJ2-7, the V gene TRBV27; D gene uncertain. Between the trimmed V and J ends, which lost 3 bases and 6 bases, there was a span of 18 bases. The germline CDR1 and CDR2 sequences are MNHEY and SMNVEV (reference sequence). This CDR3 has 15 residues. DNA for the CDR3: TGTGCCAGCAGTTTTCGAGACTCTGGGGTTGTCGAGCAGTACTTC. Residues: CASSFRDSGVVEQYF.

The chain links TRBV24-1 to TRBJ2-2, with D perhaps matching TRBD1 or TRBD2 (5 bases each). Germline loops: CDR1 KGHDR, CDR2 SFDVKD. The V and J ends lost 8 bases and 1 base respectively, with 10 bases between them. The length of the CDR3 is 14 residues. Here the CDR3 DNA reads TGTGCCACCATGGGGGTCGGGAACACCGGGGAGCTGTTTTTT. It translates to CATMGVGNTGELFF.

The CDR3 loop is CAISESTSGSYSQYF. Here the CDR3 DNA reads TGTGCCATCAGTGAGTCGACTAGCGGGAGTTATTCGCAGTACTTC. The chain has TRBV10-3 and TRBJ2-7; 12 positions agree with TRBD2. The CDR3 contains 15 residues. The junction had 6 bases not matched to a gene; V was cut back by 0 bases and J by 9 bases. Looked up from germline, CDR1 is ENHRY and CDR2 is SYGVKD.

This clonotype came up many times. CDR3 sequence reads: CASTSELAGVYEQFF. CDR3 DNA: TGTGCCAGTACCTCTGAGCTAGCGGGAGTATATGAGCAGTTCTTC. The chain has TRBV19 and TRBJ2-1; 10 nucleotides match TRBD2. Per the germline V gene, CDR1 is LNHDA and CDR2 is SQIVND (reference sequence). V lost 7 bases and J lost 8; bases outside the gene matches: 11. This CDR3 contains 15 residues.

This clonotype was observed many times. The rearrangement uses TRBV9 and TRBJ2-7, with 8 bases matching TRBD1. With 3 bases clipped from V and 0 bases from J, the junction kept 2 bases outside the gene matches. CDR1 is SGDLS, CDR2 YYNGEE, per germline. The CDR3 runs to 14 residues. DNA for the CDR3: TGTGCCAGCAGCGGACAGGGGTCCTCCTACGAGCAGTACTTC. Protein sequence: CASSGQGSSYEQYF. Variable domain in full (rest from reference TRBV9 and TRBJ2-7): DSGVTQTPKHLITATGQRVTLRCSPRSGDLSVYWYQQSLDQGLQFLIQYYNGEERAKGNILERFSAQQFPDLHSELNLSSLELGDSALYFCASSGQGSSYEQYFGPGTRLTVT.

J is TRBJ1-5 and V is TRBV28; no definite D call. Looked up from germline, CDR1 is MDHEN and CDR2 is SYDVKM. V was trimmed by 6 bases and J by 5 bases, leaving 5 bases between them. This CDR3 region has 11 residues. Written as DNA, the CDR3 is TGTGCCAGCAGGGGTTATCAGCCCCAGCATTTT. It codes for CASRGYQPQHF.

A note on this clonotype: This sequence may be a read error, since a much larger clone differs from it by one base. The V and J genes are TRBV6-5 and TRBJ2-7; D not certain. CDR1 is MNHEY, CDR2 SVGAGI, per germline. The CDR3 is 14 amino acids. Trimming removed 0 bases from V and 3 bases from J, with 9 bases in between. CDR3 in DNA: TGTGCCAGCAGTTACTCGGGGATTTTCTACGAGCAGTACTTC. This codes for CASSYSGIFYEQYF.

About this clonotype: A much larger clone sits a single nucleotide away, making a read error possible. This chain connects TRBV4-1 to TRBJ2-1; tentatively, D is TRBD1 (6 bases). Germline values: CDR1 MGHRA, CDR2 YSYEKL. This CDR3 is built from 20 residues. Trimming took 0 bases from V and 6 from J, leaving 27 bases between them. The CDR3 here is CASSQDRSVVGGTSSNEQFF. The CDR3 region has the DNA TGCGCCAGCAGCCAAGATCGGAGTGTTGTAGGGGGAACTTCATCCAATGAGCAGTTCTTC.

As regards this clonotype: A read error is possible here, since a much larger clone lies one base away. The chain has TRBV18 and TRBJ1-5; D is uncertain. Germline CDR1 and CDR2: KGHSH and LQKENI. Trimming shortened V by 2 bases and J by 6 bases, and 17 bases separated the two germline ends. This CDR3 spans 16 amino acids. CDR3 bases: TGTGCCAGCTCACCAACCTTTACACGGGTGGGTCAGCCCCAGCATTTT. It translates to CASSPTFTRVGQPQHF.

This clonotype has at least ten counts. This chain connects TRBV13 to TRBJ2-5; 9 nucleotides agree with TRBD2. Looked up from germline, CDR1 is PRHDT and CDR2 is FYEKMQ (reference sequence). The CDR3 contains 15 residues. Trimming removed 6 bases from V and 5 bases from J; junction bases left unmatched: 10. The CDR3 region has the DNA TGTGCCAGCAGTCTTAGCGGGAGCAGTAGTGAGACCCAGTACTTC. It translates to CASSLSGSSSETQYF.

This chain connects TRBV19 to TRBJ2-1; 10 bases align to TRBD2. CDR1 is LNHDA and CDR2 is SQIVND in the germline V gene (reference sequence). The CDR3 is made up of 15 amino acids. The V and J ends lost 1 base and 8 bases, in that order; junction bases with no gene match: 5. This chain's CDR3 is CASSIVLAGADEQFF. CDR3 in DNA: TGTGCCAGTAGTATAGTGCTAGCGGGAGCCGATGAGCAGTTCTTC.

The chain uses TRBV18 and TRBJ2-7, with 8 bases matching TRBD2. Germline lookup yields CDR1 KGHSH and CDR2 LQKENI. The V and J ends lost 3 bases and 0 bases, in that order; junction bases with no gene match: 10. This CDR3 is built from 17 residues. In DNA, the CDR3 is TGTGCCAGCTCACCCCGCAAGGCGACTAGCGACTCCTACGAGCAGTACTTC. Its translation is CASSPRKATSDSYEQYF. Drawing the rest from reference TRBV18 and TRBJ2-7, the complete variable domain is NAGVMQNPRHLVRRRGQEARLRCSPMKGHSHVYWYRQLPEEGLKFMVYLQKENIIDESGMPKERFSAEFPKEGPSILRIQQVVRGDSAAYFCASSPRKATSDSYEQYFGPGTRLTVT.

The table lists this clonotype with a few counts. The CDR3 DNA is TGCAGCGTTGAAGATACTTTTGCCCGCTCTGGCGGTGAGCAGTTCTTC. This sequence encodes CSVEDTFARSGGEQFF. V and J are TRBV29-1 and TRBJ2-1; D uncertain. The CDR3 has 16 residues. Germline CDR1 is SQVTM and CDR2 is ANQGSEA. Trimming cost V 0 bases and J 9 bases, with 21 bases left between them.

In its sample, this clonotype was seen many times. The J gene is TRBJ2-7, the V gene TRBV18; D is possibly TRBD1 (6 bases). The CDR3 spans 13 residues. Trimming removed 5 bases at V and 8 bases at J, with 16 bases between. From germline, CDR1 is KGHSH and CDR2 LQKENI. The chain's CDR3 is CASSSRGSRKQYF. CDR3 coding DNA: TGTGCCAGCTCATCCAGGGGCTCTCGGAAGCAGTACTTC.

This clonotype came up a few times. This sequence joins TRBV19 and TRBJ2-1; TRBD2 matches 9 bases. V lost 2 bases and J lost 8; bases outside the gene matches: 10. This CDR3 contains 16 residues. CDR1 LNHDA and CDR2 SQIVND come from the germline V gene (reference sequence). The DNA of the CDR3 is TGTGCCAGTAGTATATGGGAGCGGGAGGTCGGCTATGAGCAGTTCTTC. This gives the protein CASSIWEREVGYEQFF.